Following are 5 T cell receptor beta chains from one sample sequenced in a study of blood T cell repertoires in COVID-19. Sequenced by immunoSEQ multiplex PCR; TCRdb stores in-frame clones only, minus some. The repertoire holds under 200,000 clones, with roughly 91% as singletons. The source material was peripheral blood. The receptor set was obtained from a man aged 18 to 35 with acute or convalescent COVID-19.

CDR3 bases: TGTGCCAGCAGCTTATTTAGGGGAAGGGTTTCCACGGGACACCTCTATGGCTACACCTTC. Its translation is CASSLFRGRVSTGHLYGYTF. V and J are TRBV7-8 and TRBJ1-2; the D gene is possibly TRBD1 (6 bases). Trimming pared 2 bases from V and 4 bases from J, leaving 29 bases between. CDR3 size: 20 residues. Germline CDR1 and CDR2: SGHVS and FQNEAQ.

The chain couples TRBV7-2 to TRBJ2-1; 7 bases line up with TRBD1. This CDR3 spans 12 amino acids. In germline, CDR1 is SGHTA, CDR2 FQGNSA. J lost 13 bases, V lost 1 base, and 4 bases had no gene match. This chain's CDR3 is CASSLEGTAQFF. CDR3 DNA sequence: TGTGCCAGCAGCTTAGAGGGGACAGCACAGTTCTTC. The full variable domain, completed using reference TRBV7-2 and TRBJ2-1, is GAGVSQSPSNKVTEKGKDVELRCDPISGHTALYWYRQSLGQGLEFLIYFQGNSAPDKSGLPSDRFSAERTGGSVSTLTIQRTQQEDSAVYLCASSLEGTAQFFGPGTRLTVL.

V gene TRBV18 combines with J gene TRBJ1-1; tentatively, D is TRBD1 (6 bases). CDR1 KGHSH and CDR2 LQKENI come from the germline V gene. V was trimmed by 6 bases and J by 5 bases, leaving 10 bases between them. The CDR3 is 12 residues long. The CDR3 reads CASSAGVTEAFF. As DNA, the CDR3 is TGTGCCAGCTCGGCAGGGGTGACTGAAGCTTTCTTT.

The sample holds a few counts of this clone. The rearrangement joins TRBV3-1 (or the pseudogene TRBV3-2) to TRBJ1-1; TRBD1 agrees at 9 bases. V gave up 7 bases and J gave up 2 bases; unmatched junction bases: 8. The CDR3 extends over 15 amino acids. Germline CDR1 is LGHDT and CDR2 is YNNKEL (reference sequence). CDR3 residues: CASNSPGQGNTEAFF. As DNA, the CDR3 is TGTGCCAGCAACTCACCGGGACAGGGTAACACTGAAGCTTTCTTT.

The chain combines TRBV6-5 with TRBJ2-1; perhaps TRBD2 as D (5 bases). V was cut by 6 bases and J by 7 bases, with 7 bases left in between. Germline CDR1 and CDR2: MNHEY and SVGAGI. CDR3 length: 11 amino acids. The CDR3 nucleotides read TGTGCCAGCAGAAGCGGAAATGAGCAGTTCTTC. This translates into CASRSGNEQFF.